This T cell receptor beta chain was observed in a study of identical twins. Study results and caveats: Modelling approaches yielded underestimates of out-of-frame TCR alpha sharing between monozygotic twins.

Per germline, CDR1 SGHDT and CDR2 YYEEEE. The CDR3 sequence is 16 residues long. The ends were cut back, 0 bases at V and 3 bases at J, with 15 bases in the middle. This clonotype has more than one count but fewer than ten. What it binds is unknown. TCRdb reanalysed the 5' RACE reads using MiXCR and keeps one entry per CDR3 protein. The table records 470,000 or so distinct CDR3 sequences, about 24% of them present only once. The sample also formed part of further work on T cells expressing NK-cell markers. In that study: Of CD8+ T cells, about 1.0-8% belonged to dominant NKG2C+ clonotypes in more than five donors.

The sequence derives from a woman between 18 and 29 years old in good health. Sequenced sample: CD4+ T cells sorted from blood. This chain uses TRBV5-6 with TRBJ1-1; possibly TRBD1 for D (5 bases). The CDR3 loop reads CASSLVGRGAYTEAFF. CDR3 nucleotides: TGTGCCAGCAGCTTGGTAGGACGGGGCGCGTACACTGAAGCTTTCTTT.